These T cell receptor beta chains were read from a single sample in a study of blood T cell repertoires in COVID-19. Clones were read by immunoSEQ multiplex PCR, and TCRdb kept only the in-frame ones, dropping some. This sample has 50,000 to 80,000 clones, with approximately 90% found just once. Material for sequencing was PBMCs or T cells enriched from blood (not recorded which). These receptors were collected from a woman between 40 and 55 years old who had recovered from COVID-19. Each CDR3 is given with its conserved first and last residue. A D gene is named only where the DNA matches it firmly. Only some rows state a clone size, as once, few, many or a class for expanded clones.

14 | TRBJ1-1 | TRBV19 | NA | NA | CASSITGMNTEAFF | TGTGCCAGTAGTATTACAGGTATGAACACTGAAGCTTTCTTT
16 | TRBJ2-1 | TRBV11-3 | NA | NA | CASSPQLWGQGNEQFF | TGTGCCAGCAGCCCCCAGCTCTGGGGGCAGGGTAATGAGCAGTTCTTC
15 | TRBJ2-2 | TRBV5-5 | NA | NA | CASSLARANTGELFF | TGTGCCAGCAGTTTAGCCAGGGCGAACACCGGGGAGCTGTTTTTT
14 | TRBJ2-1 | TRBV6-5 | few | NA | CASRRLLTYNEQFF | TGTGCCAGCAGGAGGCTATTAACCTACAATGAGCAGTTCTTC
16 | TRBJ1-2 | TRBV5-1 | NA | TRBD1 | CASSSFTGTGQRGYTF | TGCGCCAGCAGCTCGTTTACCGGGACAGGGCAACGGGGCTACACCTTC
14 | TRBJ1-1 | TRBV7-9 | NA | NA | CASSDSFMNTEAFF | TGTGCCAGCAGCGACAGTTTCATGAACACTGAAGCTTTCTTT
14 | TRBJ2-7 | TRBV19 | NA | TRBD2 | CASSIGLAGAEQYF | TGTGCCAGTAGTATCGGGTTAGCGGGGGCCGAGCAGTACTTC
15 | TRBJ2-5 | TRBV19 | NA | NA | CASSKFSGMGETQYF | TGTGCCAGTAGTAAGTTTTCAGGGATGGGAGAGACCCAGTACTTC
13 | TRBJ2-3 | TRBV5-1 | NA | TRBD2 | CASGSAGGDTQYF | TGCGCCAGCGGCTCCGCGGGAGGGGATACGCAGTATTTT
12 | TRBJ1-1 | TRBV7-9 | NA | NA | CASSFPSTEAFF | TGTGCCAGCAGCTTCCCATCCACTGAAGCTTTCTTT
15 | TRBJ2-1 | TRBV10-1 | NA | NA | CASSESRDLRHEQFF | TGCGCCAGCAGTGAGTCACGGGATTTAAGGCATGAGCAGTTCTTC
13 | TRBJ1-2 | TRBV3-1/TRBV3-2 | once | TRBD1 | CASSHGQGDGYTF | TGTGCCAGCAGCCACGGACAGGGGGATGGCTACACCTTC
14 | TRBJ2-7 | TRBV5-4 | NA | NA | CASSLEGPSDEQYF | TGTGCCAGCAGCCTCGAGGGCCCCTCGGACGAGCAGTACTTC
15 | TRBJ1-2 | TRBV10-3 | NA | NA | CAISEPGGRGYGYTF | TGTGCCATCAGTGAGCCGGGAGGGAGGGGCTATGGCTACACCTTC
15 | TRBJ2-1 | TRBV6-5 | NA | TRBD2 | CASSRSGGAYNEQFF | TGTGCCAGCAGCAGAAGCGGGGGGGCCTACAATGAGCAGTTCTTC
12 | TRBJ1-2 | TRBV19 | NA | NA | CASSISGGGYTF | TGTGCCAGTAGTATATCGGGTGGTGGCTACACCTTC
13 | TRBJ2-7 | TRBV7-9 | NA | TRBD1 | CASSADRGNEQYF | TGTGCCAGCAGCGCGGACAGGGGGAACGAGCAGTACTTC
13 | TRBJ2-5 | TRBV7-8 | once | NA | CASSGYREETQYF | TGTGCCAGCAGCGGGTACCGGGAGGAGACCCAGTACTTC
15 | TRBJ2-2 | TRBV9 | NA | TRBD1 | CASSTTGYDTGELFF | TGTGCCAGCAGCACGACAGGGTATGACACCGGGGAGCTGTTTTTT
14 | TRBJ2-7 | TRBV7-6 | NA | NA | CASSLDGRGGEQYF | TGTGCCAGCAGCTTAGACGGCAGGGGTGGAGAGCAGTACTTC
14 | TRBJ1-2 | TRBV5-4 | NA | TRBD1 | CASSAGGAYYGYTF | TGTGCCAGCAGCGCAGGGGGCGCGTACTATGGCTACACCTTC
15 | TRBJ1-3 | TRBV12-5 | NA | NA | CASGLVGGSGNTIYF | TGTGCTAGTGGTTTGGTCGGGGGGTCTGGAAACACCATATATTTT
15 | TRBJ2-7 | TRBV18 | NA | NA | CASSPMGPGLDEQYF | TGTGCCAGCTCACCGATGGGTCCAGGGCTGGACGAGCAGTACTTC
18 | TRBJ1-4 | TRBV7-9 | NA | NA | CASSLVSLHTGFNEKLFF | TGTGCCAGCAGCTTAGTGTCACTACACACGGGGTTTAATGAAAAACTGTTTTTT
13 | TRBJ2-3 | TRBV5-4 | NA | NA | CAILPLAADTQYF | TGTGCCATCCTGCCCCTAGCCGCAGATACGCAGTATTTT
15 | TRBJ1-4 | TRBV15 | once | TRBD1 | CATSSRIQGREKLFF | TGTGCCACCAGCAGCCGGATACAGGGGCGTGAAAAACTGTTTTTT
24 | TRBJ2-7 | TRBV6-4 | NA | NA | CASSDSSYPGVITSTSRSSYEQYF | TGTGCCAGCAGTGACTCGAGTTATCCCGGGGTCATTACCTCTACTAGTAGAAGCTCCTACGAGCAGTACTTC
19 | TRBJ2-6 | TRBV4-2 | NA | NA | CASSQDWAGTSSGANVLTF | TGTGCCAGCAGCCAAGATTGGGCGGGGACCTCCTCTGGGGCCAACGTCCTGACTTTC
13 | TRBJ1-5 | TRBV12-3/TRBV12-4 | NA | NA | CASSQGPNQPQHF | TGTGCCAGCAGTCAGGGCCCAAATCAGCCCCAGCATTTT
14 | TRBJ1-5 | TRBV24-1 | NA | NA | CATSDYRVGQPQHF | TGTGCCACCAGTGATTACAGGGTCGGGCAGCCCCAGCATTTT
13 | TRBJ1-1 | TRBV10-2 | NA | NA | CASSESRGTEAFF | TGCGCCAGCAGTGAGTCGCGGGGGACTGAAGCTTTCTTT
15 | TRBJ1-2 | TRBV9 | NA | TRBD1 | CASSVAITGDYGYTF | TGTGCCAGCAGCGTAGCAATAACAGGGGATTATGGCTACACCTTC
15 | TRBJ2-7 | TRBV21-1 | NA | NA | CASSKVRQGTYEQYF | TGTGCCAGCAGCAAAGTTAGGCAGGGGACCTACGAGCAGTACTTC
14 | TRBJ2-2 | TRBV4-1 | NA | NA | CASSQEGGTGELFF | TGCGCCAGCAGCCAAGAAGGAGGCACCGGGGAGCTGTTTTTT
17 | TRBJ2-6 | TRBV19 | NA | TRBD1 | CASVRTGVTSGANVLTF | TGTGCCAGTGTCCGGACAGGGGTGACCTCTGGGGCCAACGTCCTGACTTTC
20 | TRBJ2-4 | TRBV18 | once | TRBD1 | CASSPPVRQGGILAKNIQYF | TGTGCCAGCTCACCACCGGTGAGACAGGGTGGAATTCTAGCCAAAAACATTCAGTACTTC
15 | TRBJ2-5 | TRBV21-1 | NA | NA | CASSKATGSKETQYF | TGTGCCAGCAGCAAAGCTACAGGGAGTAAAGAGACCCAGTACTTC
15 | TRBJ2-3 | TRBV5-4 | NA | TRBD1 | CASSLGTGRTDTQYF | TGTGCCAGCAGCTTGGGGACAGGGAGGACAGATACGCAGTATTTT
12 | TRBJ1-1 | TRBV5-5 | NA | NA | CASSPGNTEAFF | TGTGCCAGCAGCCCAGGGAACACTGAAGCTTTCTTT
17 | TRBJ2-2 | TRBV21-1 | NA | NA | CASSKKAGLVATGELFF | TGTGCCAGCAGCAAAAAAGCAGGACTAGTTGCCACCGGGGAGCTGTTTTTT
14 | TRBJ2-5 | TRBV7-9 | NA | NA | CASSLVLGGETQYF | TGTGCCAGCAGCTTAGTCCTGGGGGGAGAGACCCAGTACTTC
13 | TRBJ1-1 | TRBV10-3 | NA | TRBD1 | CAILGQQNTEAFF | TGTGCCATCCTGGGACAGCAAAACACTGAAGCTTTCTTT
17 | TRBJ1-2 | TRBV4-2 | once | NA | CASSQDLGTHINYGYTF | TGTGCCAGCAGCCAAGATCTTGGGACACATATAAACTATGGCTACACCTTC
15 | TRBJ1-1 | TRBV28 | NA | NA | CASSLRMTGNTEAFF | TGTGCCAGCAGTTTAAGAATGACAGGGAACACTGAAGCTTTCTTT
15 | TRBJ1-4 | TRBV3-1/TRBV3-2 | NA | NA | CASQTSGGSNEKLFF | TGTGCCAGCCAAACTTCCGGGGGGAGTAATGAAAAACTGTTTTTT
17 | TRBJ2-3 | TRBV7-9 | NA | NA | CASSEPRLYRSTDTQYF | TGTGCCAGCAGCGAACCTCGGTTATACAGGAGTACAGATACGCAGTATTTT
15 | TRBJ2-1 | TRBV6-1 | NA | TRBD2 | CASSETSGGRNEQFF | TGTGCCAGCAGTGAAACTAGCGGGGGCCGCAATGAGCAGTTCTTC
14 | TRBJ2-2 | TRBV3-1/TRBV3-2 | once | NA | CASRVSVNTGELFF | TGTGCCAGCAGAGTATCAGTGAACACCGGGGAGCTGTTTTTT